Following are 25 T cell receptor beta chains from one sample sequenced in a study of cytomegalovirus exposure and HLA in healthy donors (dated by TCRdb to 2017 to 2019). Library creation used the immunoSEQ multiplex PCR assay. The multiplex PCR relied on a mix of 60 forward primers for TCR Vbeta segments and 13 reverse primers for TCR Jbeta segments. TCRdb mirrors the immuneACCESS table, restricted to in-frame sequences. Some clones are absent from its copies; in checked studies, under half trace to an unresolved V gene, and the reason for the others is unknown. The sample table records around 130,000 clones; about 76% of these occur just once. In total, the top ten clones hold around 0.7% of the sample. The sequenced sample consisted of PBMCs. These receptors were collected from a man between 18 and 35 years old in good health and CMV-seronegative.

The V call is TRBV19, the J call TRBJ1-1; 7 nucleotides align to TRBD1. J gave up 0 bases and V 1 base, and 5 bases lay outside the gene matches. CDR3 length: 16 residues. Per germline, CDR1 LNHDA and CDR2 SQIVND (reference sequence). CDR3 loop: CASSIGRQGVNTEAFF. The CDR3 region has the DNA TGTGCCAGTAGTATAGGTCGACAGGGTGTGAACACTGAAGCTTTCTTT.

The chain joins TRBV7-2 to TRBJ2-1, with 12 nucleotides matching TRBD2. This CDR3 is 16 amino acids long. J lost 5 bases, V lost 2 bases, and 4 bases had no gene match. Looked up from germline, CDR1 is SGHTA and CDR2 is FQGNSA. CDR3 in amino acids: CASSLRTSGVNNEQFF. The CDR3, as DNA: TGTGCCAGCAGCTTAAGGACTAGCGGGGTCAACAATGAGCAGTTCTTC. Full variable domain (missing parts from reference TRBV7-2 and TRBJ2-1): GAGVSQSPSNKVTEKGKDVELRCDPISGHTALYWYRQSLGQGLEFLIYFQGNSAPDKSGLPSDRFSAERTGGSVSTLTIQRTQQEDSAVYLCASSLRTSGVNNEQFFGPGTRLTVL.

CDR3 in DNA: TGTGCCAGCAGTGAAGACAGGGGAAATGAAAAACTGTTTTTT. As protein: CASSEDRGNEKLFF. This chain connects TRBV6-1 to TRBJ1-4, with TRBD1 identical over 7 bases. CDR1 MNHNS and CDR2 SASEGT come from the germline V gene. J was trimmed by 5 bases and V by 1 base; bases with no gene match: 1. This CDR3 has 14 residues.

V gene TRBV7-9 combines with J gene TRBJ2-7; D is ambiguous. Trimming took 3 bases from V and 4 from J, leaving 4 bases between them. This CDR3 is built from 11 residues. Germline V gives CDR1 SEHNR, CDR2 FQNEAQ (reference sequence). This chain's CDR3 is CASSLEYEQYF. As DNA, the CDR3 is TGTGCCAGCAGCTTGGAGTACGAGCAGTACTTC.

The chain couples TRBV6-5 to TRBJ2-2; D is perhaps TRBD2 (6 bases). Germline CDR1 MNHEY, CDR2 SVGAGI. V lost 6 bases and J lost 7, with 18 bases in between. CDR3 length: 15 amino acids. The CDR3 region is CASSPLEGRGGELFF. The CDR3 DNA reads TGTGCCAGCAGCCCGTTAGAGGGGCGGGGCGGGGAGCTGTTTTTT.

The V and J genes are TRBV15 and TRBJ2-3; 7 bases fit TRBD1. The CDR3 runs 15 residues. V was pared by 8 bases and J by 0 bases, with 8 bases of the junction left unmatched. The germline V gene encodes CDR1 LNHNV and CDR2 YYDKDF (reference sequence). The CDR3 sequence: CATRAGTASTDTQYF. The CDR3 DNA reads as TGTGCCACCCGAGCCGGGACAGCTAGCACAGATACGCAGTATTTT.

The CDR3, as DNA: TGCGCCAGCTCACGGGACAAAGCCTACGAGCAGTACTTC. It specifies CASSRDKAYEQYF. The J gene is TRBJ2-7, the V gene TRBV10-1; D is possibly TRBD1 (6 bases). Per germline, CDR1 WNHNN and CDR2 SYGVQD (reference sequence). The CDR3 sequence is 13 residues long. V gave up 8 bases and J gave up 2 bases, with 13 bases separating them.

V and J are TRBV2 and TRBJ1-2; TRBD1 matches 8 bases. Trimming cost V 0 bases and J 4 bases; bases outside gene matches: 16. The germline CDR1 and CDR2 sequences are SNHLY and FYNNEI. CDR3 length: 19 residues. The CDR3: CASSEALLGQVLGGYGYTF. For the CDR3, the DNA is TGTGCCAGCAGTGAAGCGCTTTTGGGACAGGTACTTGGTGGCTATGGCTACACCTTC.

The rearrangement joins TRBV19 to TRBJ1-5; D is uncertain. CDR1 and CDR2 (germline): LNHDA, SQIVND (reference sequence). Trimming took 3 bases from V and 7 from J, leaving 10 bases between them. The CDR3 is made up of 13 amino acids. CDR3 sequence (DNA): TGTGCCAGTAGTATTACCCCCCGGCAGCCCCAGCATTTT. As protein: CASSITPRQPQHF.

This chain connects TRBV25-1 to TRBJ1-1; weak D call: TRBD1 (5 bases). Germline values: CDR1 MGHDK, CDR2 SYGVNS. The CDR3 runs to 16 residues. V was trimmed by 3 bases and J by 3 bases, leaving 17 bases between them. For the CDR3, the DNA is TGTGCCAGCAGTGATACGGGACTCCGAGTATACACTGAAGCTTTCTTT. Translation gives CASSDTGLRVYTEAFF.

The V and J genes are TRBV6-6 and TRBJ1-1; D gene unclear. With 5 bases removed from V and 3 bases from J, the gap between germline ends came to 10 bases. The CDR3 totals 13 residues. Germline V gene sequence: CDR1 MNHNY, CDR2 SVGAGI (reference sequence). The CDR3 sequence: CASSPKMYTEAFF. CDR3 nucleotides: TGTGCCAGCAGTCCTAAAATGTACACTGAAGCTTTCTTT.

This rearrangement joins TRBV6-1 to TRBJ1-5; tentatively, D is TRBD1 (5 bases). CDR3 length: 19 amino acids. The V gene lost 4 bases and the J gene lost 3 bases, with 25 bases spanning the gap. Germline CDR1 MNHNS, CDR2 SASEGT. The CDR3 region has the DNA TGTGCCAGCAGTGTTAGATCGGCCTTGTCGGGGGGTCCCAATCAGCCCCAGCATTTT. Residues: CASSVRSALSGGPNQPQHF.

The J gene is TRBJ1-2, the V gene TRBV7-8, with TRBD1 as a possible D gene (6 bases). The CDR3 has 15 amino acids. The germline V gene encodes CDR1 SGHVS and CDR2 FQNEAQ. The V end was cut by 0 bases, the J end by 5 bases, with 13 bases between. CDR3 nucleotide sequence: TGTGCCAGCAGCTTAGCGGCCTCAGGGGAGTATGGCTACACCTTC. Translating gives CASSLAASGEYGYTF. Full variable domain (outside the CDR3, taken from reference TRBV7-8 and TRBJ1-2): GAGVSQSPRYKVAKRGQDVALRCDPISGHVSLFWYQQALGQGPEFLTYFQNEAQLDKSGLPSDRFFAERPEGSVSTLKIQRTQQEDSAVYLCASSLAASGEYGYTFGSGTRLTVV.

This chain joins TRBV11-3 and TRBJ2-5; 8 positions agree with TRBD2. Germline CDR1 and CDR2: SGHNT and YENEEA. The CDR3 runs 16 residues. V gave up 0 bases and J gave up 5 bases; unmatched junction bases: 8. The chain's CDR3 is CASSLDEFRGGETQYF. Here the CDR3 DNA reads TGTGCCAGCAGCTTAGATGAATTCCGGGGGGGGGAGACCCAGTACTTC.

The chain is built from TRBV2 and TRBJ2-5; weak D call: TRBD2 (5 bases). V lost 6 bases to trimming and J lost 3 bases, with 8 bases between them. The CDR3 contains 12 residues. Per the germline V gene, CDR1 is SNHLY and CDR2 is FYNNEI. The CDR3, as DNA: TGTGCCAGCAGCCCTAGCAAAGAGACCCAGTACTTC. Amino acids: CASSPSKETQYF.

The rearrangement links TRBV30 to TRBJ2-7; D ambiguous. The CDR3 length is 11 residues. Per germline, CDR1 GTSNPN and CDR2 SVGIG (reference sequence). The V end was cut by 3 bases, the J end by 0 bases, with 3 bases between. CDR3 sequence reads: CAWSVSYEQYF. As DNA, the CDR3 is TGTGCCTGGAGCGTCTCCTACGAGCAGTACTTC.

The chain couples TRBV9 to TRBJ1-1; D is uncertain. The CDR3 contains 15 residues. From germline, CDR1 is SGDLS and CDR2 YYNGEE. Trimming stripped 5 bases from V and 2 bases from J, with 16 bases between. The CDR3 bases are TGTGCCAGCAGGGCCTTCGGTGGGCCAAACACTGAAGCTTTCTTT. It encodes CASRAFGGPNTEAFF.

The chain uses TRBV10-3 and TRBJ2-5; TRBD1 is a possible D gene (6 bases). CDR1 and CDR2 from the germline V gene are ENHRY and SYGVKD. This CDR3 has 14 amino acids. The germline V and J ends were trimmed by 4 bases and 2 bases, with 11 bases remaining between them. The CDR3 here is CAISGQEQQETQYF. Here the CDR3 DNA reads TGTGCCATCAGTGGACAGGAACAGCAAGAGACCCAGTACTTC.

The J gene is TRBJ2-2, the V gene TRBV5-4; 8 bases match TRBD1. The CDR3 has 16 residues. Losses at the gene ends were 0 bases for V and 4 bases for J; bases not matched to a gene: 5. Per germline, CDR1 SGHNT and CDR2 YYREEE (reference sequence). CDR3 bases: TGTGCCAGCAGCTTGGAGGACAGGGTGGCCACCGGGGAGCTGTTTTTT. Amino acids: CASSLEDRVATGELFF.

The V and J genes are TRBV29-1 and TRBJ2-5; 8 positions match TRBD1. The CDR3 has 13 residues. CDR1 and CDR2 from the germline V gene are SQVTM and ANQGSEA. Trimming cost V 4 bases and J 7 bases; bases outside gene matches: 8. CDR3 amino acids: CSVGRQGRATQYF. The DNA of the CDR3 is TGCAGCGTTGGTCGACAGGGGCGAGCGACCCAGTACTTC.

The rearrangement links TRBV7-6 to TRBJ2-2; 14 bases align to TRBD2. The CDR3 loop spans 17 amino acids. V was clipped by 0 bases and J by 4 bases; unmatched bases: 1. Germline V gives CDR1 SGHVS, CDR2 FNYEAQ. CDR3: CASSLATSGGVTGELFF. CDR3 bases: TGTGCCAGCAGCTTAGCGACTAGCGGGGGGGTCACCGGGGAGCTGTTTTTT.

The J gene is TRBJ2-3, the V gene TRBV9; D remains unclear. CDR3 length: 14 residues. Germline-derived CDR1 and CDR2 are SGDLS and YYNGEE. V lost 1 base to trimming and J lost 3 bases, with 9 bases between them. CDR3 region: CASSVISRTDTQYF. The CDR3 DNA sequence: TGTGCCAGCAGCGTAATCTCGCGGACAGATACGCAGTATTTT. Full variable domain (rest looked up from reference TRBV9 and TRBJ2-3): DSGVTQTPKHLITATGQRVTLRCSPRSGDLSVYWYQQSLDQGLQFLIQYYNGEERAKGNILERFSAQQFPDLHSELNLSSLELGDSALYFCASSVISRTDTQYFGPGTRLTVL.

This chain uses TRBV27 with TRBJ1-4; no firm D call. With 5 bases removed from V and 0 bases from J, the gap between germline ends came to 10 bases. CDR3 length: 15 amino acids. The V gene's germline CDR1 is MNHEY and CDR2 SMNVEV (reference sequence). The CDR3 DNA reads TGTGCCAGCAGTCAACGGTTTACAACTAATGAAAAACTGTTTTTT. Translating gives CASSQRFTTNEKLFF.

The rearrangement joins TRBV18 to TRBJ2-3; D might be TRBD2 (5 bases). CDR1 KGHSH and CDR2 LQKENI come from the germline V gene. CDR3 length: 13 amino acids. V was shortened by 4 bases and J by 3 bases, with 8 bases between the two germline ends. The CDR3 DNA is TGTGCCAGCTCACTCACGGGAACAGATACGCAGTATTTT. It translates to CASSLTGTDTQYF.

The rearrangement joins TRBV27 to TRBJ2-3; 9 nucleotides match TRBD2. The V gene's germline CDR1 is MNHEY and CDR2 SMNVEV (reference sequence). J lost 6 bases, V lost 5 bases, and 9 bases had no gene match. CDR3 length: 15 amino acids. The CDR3, as DNA: TGTGCCAGCAGTATACTAGCGGGTCCTCCGGATACGCAGTATTTT. The encoded protein is CASSILAGPPDTQYF.